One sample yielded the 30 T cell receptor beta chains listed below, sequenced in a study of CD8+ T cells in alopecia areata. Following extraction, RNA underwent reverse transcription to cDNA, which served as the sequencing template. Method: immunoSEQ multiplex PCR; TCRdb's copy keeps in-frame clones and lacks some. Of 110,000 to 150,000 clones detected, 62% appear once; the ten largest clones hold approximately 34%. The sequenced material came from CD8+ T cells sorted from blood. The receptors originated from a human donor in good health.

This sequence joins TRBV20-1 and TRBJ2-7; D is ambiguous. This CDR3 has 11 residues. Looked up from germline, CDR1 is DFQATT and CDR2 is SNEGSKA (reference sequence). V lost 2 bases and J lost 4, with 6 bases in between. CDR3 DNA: TGCAGTGCTAGAAAAGGGTACGAGCAGTACTTC. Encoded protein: CSARKGYEQYF.

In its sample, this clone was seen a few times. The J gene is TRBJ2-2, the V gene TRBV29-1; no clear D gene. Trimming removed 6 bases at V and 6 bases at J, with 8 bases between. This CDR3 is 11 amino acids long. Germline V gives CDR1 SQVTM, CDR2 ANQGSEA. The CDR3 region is CSVRLSGELFF. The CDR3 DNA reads TGCAGCGTGCGCTTGTCCGGGGAGCTGTTTTTT.

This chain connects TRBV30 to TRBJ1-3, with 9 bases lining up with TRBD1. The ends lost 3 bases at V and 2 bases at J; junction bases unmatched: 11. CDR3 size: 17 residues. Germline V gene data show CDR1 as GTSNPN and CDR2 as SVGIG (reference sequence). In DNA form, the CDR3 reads TGTGCCTGGAGCTCCGGGACAGGGAGGAGAACTGGAAACACCATATATTTT. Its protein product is CAWSSGTGRRTGNTIYF.

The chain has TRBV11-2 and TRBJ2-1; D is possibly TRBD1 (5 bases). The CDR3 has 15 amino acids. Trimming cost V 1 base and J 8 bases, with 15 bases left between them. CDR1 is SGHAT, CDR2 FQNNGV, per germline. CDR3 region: CASSLAQGASYEQFF. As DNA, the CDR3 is TGTGCCAGCAGCTTAGCGCAGGGTGCCAGCTATGAGCAGTTCTTC. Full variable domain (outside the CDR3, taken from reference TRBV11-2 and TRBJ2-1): EAGVAQSPRYKIIEKRQSVAFWCNPISGHATLYWYQQILGQGPKLLIQFQNNGVVDDSQLPKDRFSAERLKGVDSTLKIQPAKLEDSAVYLCASSLAQGASYEQFFGPGTRLTVL.

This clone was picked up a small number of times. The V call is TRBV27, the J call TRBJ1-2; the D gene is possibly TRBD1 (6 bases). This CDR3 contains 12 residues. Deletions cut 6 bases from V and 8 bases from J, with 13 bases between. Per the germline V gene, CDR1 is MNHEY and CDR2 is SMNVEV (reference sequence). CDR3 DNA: TGTGCCAGCAGGGCAGGGGCGGGAGGCTACACCTTC. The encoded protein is CASRAGAGGYTF.

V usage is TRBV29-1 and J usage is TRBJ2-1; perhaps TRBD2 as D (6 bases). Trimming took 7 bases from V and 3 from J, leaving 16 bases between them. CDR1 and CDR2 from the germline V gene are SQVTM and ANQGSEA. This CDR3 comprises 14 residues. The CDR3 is CSAPGLGGYNEQFF. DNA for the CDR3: TGCAGCGCCCCAGGGCTGGGGGGCTACAATGAGCAGTTCTTC.

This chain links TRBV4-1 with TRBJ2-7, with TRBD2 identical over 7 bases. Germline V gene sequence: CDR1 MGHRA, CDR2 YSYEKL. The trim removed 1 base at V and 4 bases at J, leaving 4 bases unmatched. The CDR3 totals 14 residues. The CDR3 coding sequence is TGCGCCAGCAGCCAAGTGCCTAGCGGTTACGAGCAGTACTTC. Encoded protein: CASSQVPSGYEQYF.

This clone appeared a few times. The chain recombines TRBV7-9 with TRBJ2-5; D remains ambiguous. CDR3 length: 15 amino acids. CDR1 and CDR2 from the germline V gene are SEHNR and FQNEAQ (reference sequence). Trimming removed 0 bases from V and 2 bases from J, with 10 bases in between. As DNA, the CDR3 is TGTGCCAGCAGCTTAGCCGCTTTTGGTCAAGAGACCCAGTACTTC. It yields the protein CASSLAAFGQETQYF. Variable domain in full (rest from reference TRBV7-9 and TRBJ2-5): DTGVSQNPRHKITKRGQNVTFRCDPISEHNRLYWYRQTLGQGPEFLTYFQNEAQLEKSRLLSDRFSAERPKGSFSTLEIQRTEQGDSAMYLCASSLAAFGQETQYFGPGTRLLVL.

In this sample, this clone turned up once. The CDR3 region is CASSQDYGNEQYF. The CDR3 coding sequence is TGTGCCAGCAGCCAAGATTATGGAAACGAGCAGTACTTC. The chain couples TRBV4-2 to TRBJ2-7; D is ambiguous. Germline lookup yields CDR1 LGHNA and CDR2 YNFKEQ. The V end was cut by 0 bases, the J end by 5 bases, with 8 bases between. CDR3 length: 13 amino acids.

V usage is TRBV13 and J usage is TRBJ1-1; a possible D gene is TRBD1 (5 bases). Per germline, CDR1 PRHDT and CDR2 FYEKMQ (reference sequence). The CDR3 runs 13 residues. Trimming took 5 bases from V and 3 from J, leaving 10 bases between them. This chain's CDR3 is CASSPTGYTEAFF. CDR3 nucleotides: TGTGCCAGCAGCCCCACAGGCTACACTGAAGCTTTCTTT.

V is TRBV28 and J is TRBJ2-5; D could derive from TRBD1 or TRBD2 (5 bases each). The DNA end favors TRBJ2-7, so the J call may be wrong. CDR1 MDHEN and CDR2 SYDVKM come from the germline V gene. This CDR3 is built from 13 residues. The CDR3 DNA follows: TGTGCCAGCAGTTTAGGGGGCTCCTACGAGCAGTACTTC. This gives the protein CASSLGGSYEQYF.

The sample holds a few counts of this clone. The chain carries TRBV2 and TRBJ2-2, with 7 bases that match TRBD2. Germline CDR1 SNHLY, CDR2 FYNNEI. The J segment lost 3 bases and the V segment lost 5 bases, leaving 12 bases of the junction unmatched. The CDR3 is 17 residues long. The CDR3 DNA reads TGTGCCAGCAGTTTCCCTGGCGGGAGTCCTGACACCGGGGAGCTGTTTTTT. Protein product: CASSFPGGSPDTGELFF.

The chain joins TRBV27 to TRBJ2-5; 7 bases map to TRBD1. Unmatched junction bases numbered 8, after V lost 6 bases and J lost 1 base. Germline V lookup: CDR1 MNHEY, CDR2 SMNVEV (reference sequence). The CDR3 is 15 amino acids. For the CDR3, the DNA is TGTGCCAGCAGGGACCACGGGACAGCCCAAGAGACCCAGTACTTC. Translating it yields CASRDHGTAQETQYF.

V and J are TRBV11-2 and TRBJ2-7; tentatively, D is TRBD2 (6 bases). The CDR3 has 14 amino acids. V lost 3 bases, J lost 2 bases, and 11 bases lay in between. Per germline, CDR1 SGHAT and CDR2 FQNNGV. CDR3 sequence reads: CASSLVGGTYEQYF. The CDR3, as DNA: TGTGCCAGCAGCTTGGTCGGGGGAACCTACGAGCAGTACTTC. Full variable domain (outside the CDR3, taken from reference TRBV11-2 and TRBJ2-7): EAGVAQSPRYKIIEKRQSVAFWCNPISGHATLYWYQQILGQGPKLLIQFQNNGVVDDSQLPKDRFSAERLKGVDSTLKIQPAKLEDSAVYLCASSLVGGTYEQYFGPGTRLTVT.

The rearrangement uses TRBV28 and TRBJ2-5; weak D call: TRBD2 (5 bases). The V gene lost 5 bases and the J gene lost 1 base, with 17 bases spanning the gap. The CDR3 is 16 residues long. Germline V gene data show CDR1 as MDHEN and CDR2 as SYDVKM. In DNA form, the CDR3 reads TGTGCCAGCAGTGCCCGAGGACGGAGGAGCCAAGAGACCCAGTACTTC. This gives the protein CASSARGRRSQETQYF.

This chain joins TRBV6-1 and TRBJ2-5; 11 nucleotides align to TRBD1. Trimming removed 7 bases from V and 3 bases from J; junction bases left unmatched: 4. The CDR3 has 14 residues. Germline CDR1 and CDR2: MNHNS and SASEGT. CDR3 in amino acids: CASMDRGPKETQYF. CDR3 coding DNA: TGTGCCAGCATGGACAGGGGGCCGAAAGAGACCCAGTACTTC.

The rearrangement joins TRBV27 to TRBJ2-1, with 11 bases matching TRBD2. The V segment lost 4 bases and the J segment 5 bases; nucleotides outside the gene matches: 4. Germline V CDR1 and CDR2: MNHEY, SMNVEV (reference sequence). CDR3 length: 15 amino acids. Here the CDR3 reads CASSSGLAEDNEQFF. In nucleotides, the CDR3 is TGTGCCAGCAGTTCGGGACTAGCGGAGGACAATGAGCAGTTCTTC.

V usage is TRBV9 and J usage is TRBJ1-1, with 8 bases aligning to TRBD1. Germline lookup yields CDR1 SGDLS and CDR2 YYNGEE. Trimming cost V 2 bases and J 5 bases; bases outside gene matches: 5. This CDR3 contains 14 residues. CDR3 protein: CASSVTGDFTEAFF. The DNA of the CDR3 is TGTGCCAGCAGCGTGACAGGGGATTTTACTGAAGCTTTCTTT.

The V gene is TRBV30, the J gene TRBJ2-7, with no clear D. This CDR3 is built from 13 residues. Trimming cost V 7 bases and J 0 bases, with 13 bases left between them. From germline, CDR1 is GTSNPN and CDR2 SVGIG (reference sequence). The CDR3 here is CASGPQASYEQYF. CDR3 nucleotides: TGTGCCTCGGGCCCGCAGGCCTCCTACGAGCAGTACTTC.

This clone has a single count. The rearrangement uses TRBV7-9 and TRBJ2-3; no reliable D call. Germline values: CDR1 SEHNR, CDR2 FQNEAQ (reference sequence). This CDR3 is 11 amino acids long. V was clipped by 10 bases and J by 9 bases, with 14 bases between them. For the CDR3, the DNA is TGTGCCATCATGGTTGCGAGGACGCAGTATTTT. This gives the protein CAIMVARTQYF.

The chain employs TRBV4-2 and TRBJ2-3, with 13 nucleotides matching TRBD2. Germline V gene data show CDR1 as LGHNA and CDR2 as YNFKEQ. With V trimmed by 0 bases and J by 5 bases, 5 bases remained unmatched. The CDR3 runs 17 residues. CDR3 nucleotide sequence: TGTGCCAGCAGCCAAGACAAAGGACTAGCGGGAGAAGATACGCAGTATTTT. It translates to CASSQDKGLAGEDTQYF.

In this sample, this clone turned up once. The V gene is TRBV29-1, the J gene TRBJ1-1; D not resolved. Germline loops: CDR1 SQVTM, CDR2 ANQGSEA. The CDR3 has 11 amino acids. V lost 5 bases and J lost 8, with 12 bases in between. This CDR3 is CSVRTRSEAFF. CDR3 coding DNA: TGCAGCGTTCGGACCCGGTCCGAAGCTTTCTTT.

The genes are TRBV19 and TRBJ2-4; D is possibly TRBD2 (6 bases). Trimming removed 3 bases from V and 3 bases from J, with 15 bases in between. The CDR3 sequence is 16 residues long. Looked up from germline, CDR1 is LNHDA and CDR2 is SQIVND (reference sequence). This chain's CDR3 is CASSIFGSRGKNIQYF. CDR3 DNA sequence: TGTGCCAGTAGTATTTTCGGGAGTCGTGGCAAAAACATTCAGTACTTC.

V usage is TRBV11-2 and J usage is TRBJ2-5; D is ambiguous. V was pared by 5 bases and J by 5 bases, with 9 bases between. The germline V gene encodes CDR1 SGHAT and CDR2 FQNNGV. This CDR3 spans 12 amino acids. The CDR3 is CASSNFLETQYF. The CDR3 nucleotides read TGTGCCAGCAGCAACTTTTTGGAGACCCAGTACTTC.

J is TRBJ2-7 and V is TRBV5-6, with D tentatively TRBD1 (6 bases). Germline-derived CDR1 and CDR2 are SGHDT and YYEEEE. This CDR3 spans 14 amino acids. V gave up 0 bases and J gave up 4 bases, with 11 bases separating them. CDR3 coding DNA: TGTGCCAGCAGCTTGGGTCCAGGGGTTTACGAGCAGTACTTC. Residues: CASSLGPGVYEQYF.

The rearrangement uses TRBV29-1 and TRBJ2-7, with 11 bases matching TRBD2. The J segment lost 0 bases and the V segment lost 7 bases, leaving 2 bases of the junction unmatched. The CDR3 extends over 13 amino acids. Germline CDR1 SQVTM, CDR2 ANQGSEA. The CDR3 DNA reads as TGCAGCGCCGGGACTAGCGGCTCCTACGAGCAGTACTTC. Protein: CSAGTSGSYEQYF.

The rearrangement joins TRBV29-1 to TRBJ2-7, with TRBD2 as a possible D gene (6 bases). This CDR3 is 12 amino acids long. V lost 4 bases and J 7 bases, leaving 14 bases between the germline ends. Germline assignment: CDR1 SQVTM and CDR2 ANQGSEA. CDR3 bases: TGCAGCGTTGCCCGCGGGGCTAAGGAGCAGTACTTC. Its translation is CSVARGAKEQYF.

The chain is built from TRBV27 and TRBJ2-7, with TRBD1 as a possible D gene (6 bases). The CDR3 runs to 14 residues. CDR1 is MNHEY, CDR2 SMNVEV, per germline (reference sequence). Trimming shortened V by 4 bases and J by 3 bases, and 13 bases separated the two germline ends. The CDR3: CASSSRGPSYEQYF. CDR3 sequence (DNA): TGTGCCAGCAGTTCCAGGGGTCCTAGCTACGAGCAGTACTTC.

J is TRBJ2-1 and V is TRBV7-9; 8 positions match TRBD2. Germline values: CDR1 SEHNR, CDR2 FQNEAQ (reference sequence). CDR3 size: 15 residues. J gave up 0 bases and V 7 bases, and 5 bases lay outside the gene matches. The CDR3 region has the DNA TGTGCCAGCAACGTAGCGGGAACCTCCTACAATGAGCAGTTCTTC. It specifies CASNVAGTSYNEQFF. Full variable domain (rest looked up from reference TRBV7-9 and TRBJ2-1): DTGVSQNPRHKITKRGQNVTFRCDPISEHNRLYWYRQTLGQGPEFLTYFQNEAQLEKSRLLSDRFSAERPKGSFSTLEIQRTEQGDSAMYLCASNVAGTSYNEQFFGPGTRLTVL.

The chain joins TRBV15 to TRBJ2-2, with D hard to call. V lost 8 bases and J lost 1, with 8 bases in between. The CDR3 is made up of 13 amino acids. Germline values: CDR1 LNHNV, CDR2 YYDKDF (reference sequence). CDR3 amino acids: CATASENTGELFF. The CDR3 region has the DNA TGTGCCACCGCCTCGGAGAACACCGGGGAGCTGTTTTTT.